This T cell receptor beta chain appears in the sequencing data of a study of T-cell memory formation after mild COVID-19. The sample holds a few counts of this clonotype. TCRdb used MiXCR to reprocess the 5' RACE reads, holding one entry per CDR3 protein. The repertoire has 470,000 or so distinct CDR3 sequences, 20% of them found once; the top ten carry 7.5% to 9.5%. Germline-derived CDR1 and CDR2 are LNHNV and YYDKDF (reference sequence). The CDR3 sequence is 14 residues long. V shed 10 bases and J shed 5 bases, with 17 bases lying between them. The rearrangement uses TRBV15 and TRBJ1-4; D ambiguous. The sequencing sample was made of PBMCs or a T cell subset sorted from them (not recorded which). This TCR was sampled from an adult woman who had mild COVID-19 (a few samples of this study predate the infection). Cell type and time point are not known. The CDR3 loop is CAISQGGRNEKLFF. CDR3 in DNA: TGTGCCATTTCTCAAGGAGGGCGGAATGAAAAACTGTTTTTT.